The entry that follows covers one T cell receptor (beta chain) sequence. The sample belongs to a study of cytomegalovirus exposure and HLA in healthy donors. The PCR had 60 Vbeta and 13 Jbeta primers. Sequenced by immunoSEQ multiplex PCR; TCRdb stores in-frame clones only, minus some. This sample has about 190,000 clones, with 77% found just once. The specimen sequenced was PBMCs. The receptor was isolated from a woman aged 25 to 45 in good health and CMV-seropositive.

CDR3 nucleotides: TGTGCCAGCAGCTACCAGCGGGGGGCGGAAGAGACCCAGTACTTC. Translation: CASSYQRGAEETQYF. The rearrangement links TRBV7-2 to TRBJ2-5; 9 bases are a match to TRBD2. This CDR3 spans 15 amino acids. CDR1 SGHTA and CDR2 FQGNSA come from the germline V gene. V shed 4 bases, J shed 3 bases, and the junction held 6 bases outside the gene matches. The full variable domain, its missing parts supplied by reference TRBV7-2 and TRBJ2-5, is GAGVSQSPSNKVTEKGKDVELRCDPISGHTALYWYRQSLGQGLEFLIYFQGNSAPDKSGLPSDRFSAERTGGSVSTLTIQRTQQEDSAVYLCASSYQRGAEETQYFGPGTRLLVL.